The 6 T cell receptor beta chains below were found in one sample sequenced in a study of blood T cell repertoires in COVID-19. TCRdb's table, derived via immunoSEQ multiplex PCR, lists solely in-frame clones and lacks some. This table has about 170,000 clones, 88% appearing once. Sequencing used peripheral blood. These TCRs come from a man aged 55 to 70 with acute or convalescent COVID-19.

The sample holds a few counts of this clone. This chain connects TRBV6-5 to TRBJ1-1; 7 nucleotides match TRBD1. Germline-derived CDR1 and CDR2 are MNHEY and SVGAGI. The CDR3 is made up of 13 amino acids. V shed 6 bases, J shed 5 bases, and the junction held 6 bases outside the gene matches. CDR3 DNA: TGTGCCAGCAGCAGGACAGGAGCGACTGAAGCTTTCTTT. Its translation: CASSRTGATEAFF.

V and J are TRBV12-3 or TRBV12-4 and TRBJ1-4; possibly TRBD1 for D (6 bases). The germline V and J ends were trimmed by 4 bases and 10 bases, with 13 bases remaining between them. The CDR3 runs 13 residues. The CDR3 spells CASSSRDNGKLFF. The CDR3 DNA follows: TGTGCCAGCAGTTCCCGGGACAACGGAAAACTGTTTTTT.

The chain couples TRBV11-3 to TRBJ1-2; D remains ambiguous. The CDR3 runs to 13 residues. CDR1 is SGHNT and CDR2 is YENEEA in the germline V gene. V gave up 3 bases and J gave up 7 bases, with 12 bases separating them. The CDR3 DNA sequence: TGTGCCAGCAGCTTGGAGGGTCTGTCTGGCTACACCTTC. Translation: CASSLEGLSGYTF.

This clone occurred a few times. V usage is TRBV20-1 and J usage is TRBJ1-2; D is possibly TRBD1 (6 bases). The V gene lost 3 bases and the J gene lost 3 bases, with 11 bases spanning the gap. The CDR3 length is 13 residues. Germline V lookup: CDR1 DFQATT, CDR2 SNEGSKA (reference sequence). CDR3 coding DNA: TGCAGTGCTAGTCTGTACAGGGACTATGGCTACACCTTC. Translating gives CSASLYRDYGYTF.

The genes are TRBV19 and TRBJ1-3, with D possibly matching TRBD1 (6 bases). In germline, CDR1 is LNHDA, CDR2 SQIVND (reference sequence). The ends were cut back, 4 bases at V and 0 bases at J, with 13 bases in the middle. The CDR3 is 16 amino acids. The CDR3 coding sequence is TGTGCCAGTAGTACGCGACAGGCGTCCTCTGGAAACACCATATATTTT. Its translation is CASSTRQASSGNTIYF.

The gene calls are TRBV30 and TRBJ1-2, with 7 positions matching TRBD1. Germline V gene data show CDR1 as GTSNPN and CDR2 as SVGIG (reference sequence). CDR3 length equals 11 residues. V was pared by 5 bases and J by 8 bases, with 5 bases of the junction left unmatched. This chain's CDR3 is CAWDTGVGYTF. The DNA of the CDR3 is TGTGCCTGGGATACAGGGGTCGGCTACACCTTC.